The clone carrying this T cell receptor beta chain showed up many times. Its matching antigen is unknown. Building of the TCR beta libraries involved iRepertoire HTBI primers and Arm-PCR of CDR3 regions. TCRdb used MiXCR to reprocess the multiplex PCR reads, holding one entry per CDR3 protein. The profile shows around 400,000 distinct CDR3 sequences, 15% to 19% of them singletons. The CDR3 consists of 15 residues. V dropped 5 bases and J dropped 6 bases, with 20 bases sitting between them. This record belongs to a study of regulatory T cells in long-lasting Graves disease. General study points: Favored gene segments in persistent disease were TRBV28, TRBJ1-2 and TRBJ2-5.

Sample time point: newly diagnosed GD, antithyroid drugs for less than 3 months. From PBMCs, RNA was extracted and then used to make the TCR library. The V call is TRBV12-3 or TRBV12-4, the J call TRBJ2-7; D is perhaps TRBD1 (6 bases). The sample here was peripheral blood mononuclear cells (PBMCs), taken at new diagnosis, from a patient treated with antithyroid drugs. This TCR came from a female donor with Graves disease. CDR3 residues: CASSPQDQGLGEQYF. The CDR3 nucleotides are TGTGCCAGCAGTCCACAGGACCAGGGGCTCGGCGAGCAGTACTTC.